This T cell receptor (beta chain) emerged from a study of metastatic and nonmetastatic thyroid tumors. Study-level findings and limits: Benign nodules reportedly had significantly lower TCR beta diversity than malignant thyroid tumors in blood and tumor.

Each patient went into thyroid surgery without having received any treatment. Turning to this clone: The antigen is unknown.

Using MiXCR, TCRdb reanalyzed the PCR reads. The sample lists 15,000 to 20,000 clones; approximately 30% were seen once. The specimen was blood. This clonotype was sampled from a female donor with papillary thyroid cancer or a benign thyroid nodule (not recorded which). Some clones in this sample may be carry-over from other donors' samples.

The CDR3 DNA reads as TGTGCCAGCAGCCCGACAGTTAACACTGAAGCTTTCTTT. This codes for CASSPTVNTEAFF. The rearrangement joins TRBV28 to TRBJ1-1, with a possible D match to TRBD1 (5 bases). Between the trimmed V and J ends, which lost 6 bases and 2 bases, there was a span of 10 bases. Germline CDR1 is MDHEN and CDR2 is SYDVKM. The CDR3 runs 13 residues.